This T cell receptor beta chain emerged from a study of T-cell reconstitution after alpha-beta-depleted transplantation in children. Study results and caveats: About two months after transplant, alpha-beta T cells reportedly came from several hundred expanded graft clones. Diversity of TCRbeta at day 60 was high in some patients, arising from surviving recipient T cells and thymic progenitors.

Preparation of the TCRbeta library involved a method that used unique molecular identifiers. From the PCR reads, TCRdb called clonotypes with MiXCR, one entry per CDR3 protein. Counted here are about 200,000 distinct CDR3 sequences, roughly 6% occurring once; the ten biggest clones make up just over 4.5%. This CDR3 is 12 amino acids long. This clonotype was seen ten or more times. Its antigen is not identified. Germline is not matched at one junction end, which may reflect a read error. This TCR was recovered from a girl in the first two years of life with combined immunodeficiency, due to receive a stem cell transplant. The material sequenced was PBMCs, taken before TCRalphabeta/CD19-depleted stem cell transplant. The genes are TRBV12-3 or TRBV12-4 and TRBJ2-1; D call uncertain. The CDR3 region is CATSAPGDEQFF. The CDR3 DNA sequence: TGTGCCACCAGTGCCCCCGGAGATGAGCAGTTCTTC.